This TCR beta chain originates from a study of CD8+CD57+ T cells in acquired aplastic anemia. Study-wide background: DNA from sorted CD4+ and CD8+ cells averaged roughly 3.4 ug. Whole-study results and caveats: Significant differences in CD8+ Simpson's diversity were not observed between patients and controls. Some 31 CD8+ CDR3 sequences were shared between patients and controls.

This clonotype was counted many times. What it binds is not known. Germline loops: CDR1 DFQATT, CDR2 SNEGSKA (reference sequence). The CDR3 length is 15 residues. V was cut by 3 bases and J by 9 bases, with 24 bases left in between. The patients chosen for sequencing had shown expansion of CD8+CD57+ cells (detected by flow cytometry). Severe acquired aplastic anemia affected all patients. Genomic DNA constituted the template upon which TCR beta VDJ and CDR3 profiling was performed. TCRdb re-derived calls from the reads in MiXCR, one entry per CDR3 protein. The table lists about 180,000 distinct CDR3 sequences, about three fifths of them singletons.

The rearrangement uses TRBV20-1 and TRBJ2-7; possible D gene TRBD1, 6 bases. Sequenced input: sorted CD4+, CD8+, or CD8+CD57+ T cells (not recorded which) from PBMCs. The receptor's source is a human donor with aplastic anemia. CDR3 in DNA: TGCAGTGCTAGCCGAGTCGGGACATCACTTACGGGGCAGTACTTC. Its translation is CSASRVGTSLTGQYF.